This T cell receptor (beta chain) was observed in a study of CD8 T cell repertoires and HIV-1 epitope variants. At the level of the study: Each of Twenty-five Gag and Nef epitope peptides stimulated a separate culture. 1M T cells were kept uncultured as a baseline.

TCRdb's copy holds only in-frame clones and misses some; the assay was immunoSEQ multiplex PCR. The sample lists about 4,900 clones, about 67% seen once, with about 46% in the top ten. This clone was counted only a few times. The target antigen is unknown. CDR3 length equals 13 residues. V lost 4 bases and J lost 7, with 13 bases in between. CDR1 is SGHTA and CDR2 is FQGTGA in the germline V gene. The V and J genes are TRBV7-3 and TRBJ1-1, with D tentatively TRBD1 (5 bases). The sequenced sample was cultured CD8+ T cells derived from PBMCs. The sequence was obtained from a male donor with HIV. This CDR3 reads CASSSNRQLEAFF. As DNA, the CDR3 is TGTGCCAGCAGCTCCAACCGACAGCTTGAAGCTTTCTTT.